The 14 T cell receptor beta chains listed next were all sequenced from one sample in a study of identical twins. TCRdb re-derived calls from the 5' RACE reads in MiXCR, one entry per CDR3 protein. In the table there are some 660,000 distinct CDR3 sequences, 8.5% to 9% of which are singletons. This same sample was also taken into another study, of yellow fever vaccine responses in identical twins.

Sequenced input: PBMCs. The receptors shown here come from a woman between 18 and 29 years old in good health.

Ten or more counts support this clonotype. The chain combines TRBV2 with TRBJ2-5, with TRBD2 matching over 7 bases. The V gene's germline CDR1 is SNHLY and CDR2 FYNNEI. The CDR3 loop spans 15 amino acids. Losses at the gene ends were 6 bases for V and 2 bases for J; bases not matched to a gene: 9. CDR3 protein: CASRSRGLEQETQYF. DNA for the CDR3: TGTGCCAGCAGGTCGCGAGGACTAGAACAAGAGACCCAGTACTTC.

This clonotype has just a few counts. Here the CDR3 DNA reads TGTGCCAGCAGTGACACTAGCGCCTACAATGAGCAGTTCTTC. Its translation is CASSDTSAYNEQFF. The rearrangement links TRBV6-2 or TRBV6-3 to TRBJ2-1; TRBD2 matches 7 bases. After removal of 5 bases from V and 2 bases from J, the junction contained 3 bases not matched to a gene. Germline V CDR1 and CDR2: MNHEY, SVGEGT. The CDR3 runs 14 residues.

This clonotype occurred many times. The V call is TRBV7-2, the J call TRBJ2-7; no firm D call. Trimming shortened V by 1 base and J by 0 bases, and 10 bases separated the two germline ends. CDR1 is SGHTA, CDR2 FQGNSA, per germline. The CDR3 length is 15 residues. CDR3 coding DNA: TGTGCCAGCAGCTTAGGTGGCGTCAGCTCCTACGAGCAGTACTTC. It is translated as CASSLGGVSSYEQYF.

There are many counts of this clonotype. The chain couples TRBV7-9 to TRBJ2-7; D possibly corresponds to TRBD2 (5 bases). The germline gives CDR1 SEHNR, CDR2 FQNEAQ (reference sequence). The CDR3 spans 12 residues. V lost 5 bases, J lost 3 bases, and 8 bases lay in between. This chain's CDR3 is CASSREGYEQYF. CDR3 DNA sequence: TGTGCCAGCAGCCGCGAGGGCTACGAGCAGTACTTC.

This chain connects TRBV18 to TRBJ2-7; 9 bases align to TRBD1. The CDR3 is 16 amino acids. V was clipped by 6 bases and J by 1 base; unmatched bases: 10. Germline V gene sequence: CDR1 KGHSH, CDR2 LQKENI. Written as DNA, the CDR3 is TGTGCCAGCTCTCTATCGATTGGGACAGGGTCCTACGAGCAGTACTTC. Translated, it gives CASSLSIGTGSYEQYF.

This clonotype was seen repeatedly, ten times or more. V gene TRBV12-3 or TRBV12-4 combines with J gene TRBJ2-5, with unresolved D. V was cut by 1 base and J by 5 bases, with 11 bases left in between. The CDR3 is 14 residues long. CDR3 protein: CASSLGAQRETQYF. The CDR3 nucleotides are TGTGCCAGCAGTTTAGGGGCACAGAGGGAGACCCAGTACTTC.

The sample holds a few counts of this clonotype. The chain is built from TRBV7-8 and TRBJ2-7; 7 positions agree with TRBD1. V lost 3 bases to trimming and J lost 3 bases; unmatched junction nucleotides: 8. This CDR3 is 15 amino acids long. Germline-derived CDR1 and CDR2 are SGHVS and FQNEAQ. The CDR3 loop reads CASSFRTGGLYEQYF. CDR3 sequence (DNA): TGTGCCAGCAGCTTCCGGACAGGAGGACTCTACGAGCAGTACTTC. Variable domain in full (rest from reference TRBV7-8 and TRBJ2-7): GAGVSQSPRYKVAKRGQDVALRCDPISGHVSLFWYQQALGQGPEFLTYFQNEAQLDKSGLPSDRFFAERPEGSVSTLKIQRTQQEDSAVYLCASSFRTGGLYEQYFGPGTRLTVT.

This clonotype was counted only a few times. The V call is TRBV10-3, the J call TRBJ2-7, with 12 bases fitting TRBD1. The trim removed 6 bases at V and 7 bases at J, leaving 7 bases unmatched. The CDR3 has 14 residues. The V gene's germline CDR1 is ENHRY and CDR2 SYGVKD. CDR3 protein: CAIRGGTGGREQYF. The CDR3 nucleotides are TGTGCCATCAGGGGAGGGACAGGGGGCCGGGAGCAGTACTTC.

The chain joins TRBV11-2 to TRBJ2-1; D unclear. This CDR3 region has 10 residues. CDR1 is SGHAT and CDR2 is FQNNGV in the germline V gene. Trimming took off 3 bases at V and 9 bases at J, with 3 bases between the two ends. CDR3 in amino acids: CASSFREQFF. The CDR3 coding sequence is TGTGCCAGCAGCTTCCGTGAGCAGTTCTTC.

V usage is TRBV2 and J usage is TRBJ2-7; 8 bases line up with TRBD2. The V gene's germline CDR1 is SNHLY and CDR2 FYNNEI. The CDR3 has 14 amino acids. V shed 3 bases, J shed 4 bases, and the junction held 5 bases outside the gene matches. CDR3 loop: CASSEGTREYEQYF. CDR3 DNA sequence: TGTGCCAGCAGTGAGGGGACTAGAGAATACGAGCAGTACTTC.

This clonotype was observed many times. This chain connects TRBV7-8 to TRBJ2-7; D remains unclear. The CDR3 length is 14 residues. Germline V gene lookup returns CDR1 SGHVS and CDR2 FQNEAQ. Trimming stripped 3 bases from V and 1 base from J, with 10 bases between. The CDR3 here is CASSFGFGSYEQYF. Written as DNA, the CDR3 is TGTGCCAGCAGCTTCGGGTTTGGGTCCTACGAGCAGTACTTC.

V and J are TRBV6-6 and TRBJ2-7, with D perhaps matching TRBD2 (5 bases). V was clipped by 6 bases and J by 4 bases, with 13 bases between them. CDR1 is MNHNY and CDR2 is SVGAGI in the germline V gene (reference sequence). CDR3 length equals 13 residues. The CDR3 sequence: CASSQTEVYEQYF. CDR3 nucleotides: TGTGCCAGCAGCCAAACGGAGGTGTACGAGCAGTACTTC.

This clonotype is a singleton in its sample. This chain links TRBV20-1 with TRBJ2-7; D is ambiguous. V was clipped by 6 bases and J by 6 bases, with 15 bases between them. The germline CDR1 and CDR2 sequences are DFQATT and SNEGSKA (reference sequence). The CDR3 contains 12 residues. The CDR3 sequence: CSAALSHTEQYF. CDR3 nucleotides: TGCAGTGCCGCCCTTAGTCACACCGAGCAGTACTTC.

This clonotype has just a few counts. Here the CDR3 DNA reads TGCGCCAGCAGCCGACTACAGGTCTCCTACAATGAGCAGTTCTTC. As protein: CASSRLQVSYNEQFF. The chain is built from TRBV4-1 and TRBJ2-1, with D possibly being TRBD1 or TRBD2 (5 bases each). The CDR3 covers 15 residues. The V end lost 4 bases, the J end lost 0 bases, and 10 bases lay between the germline ends. The germline V gene has CDR1 MGHRA and CDR2 YSYEKL.